This passage covers 18 T cell receptor beta chains from one sample sequenced in a study of preoperative IRX-2 immunotherapy in early breast cancer. This sample's treatment: preoperative locoregional IRX-2 cytokine immunotherapy. Profiled with immunoSEQ multiplex PCR; TCRdb holds only in-frame clones, not every one. This table has 40,000 to 50,000 clones, approximately 80% appearing once. This specimen was tumor tissue, taken after IRX-2 immunotherapy. Receptors were obtained from a human donor with breast cancer.

Only one count was recorded for this clone. The V and J genes are TRBV25-1 and TRBJ1-1; 9 positions agree with TRBD1. With V trimmed by 5 bases and J by 6 bases, 10 bases remained unmatched. The CDR3 has 15 residues. Germline V gene lookup returns CDR1 MGHDK and CDR2 SYGVNS. The CDR3 DNA follows: TGTGCCAGCAGTCCGACAGGGGGGGGATATGCTGAAGCTTTCTTT. Its protein product is CASSPTGGGYAEAFF.

The chain has TRBV7-1 and TRBJ2-1; 8 nucleotides line up with TRBD2. TRBV7-1 is an ORF, with its function uncertain. The CDR3 length is 13 residues. V was clipped by 4 bases and J by 6 bases; unmatched bases: 2. For the CDR3, the DNA is TGTGCCAGCAGCTTAGGGACTAGCAATGAGCAGTTCTTC. Protein product: CASSLGTSNEQFF.

The V call is TRBV6-8, the J call TRBJ1-6; D possibly corresponds to TRBD1 (5 bases). The germline CDR1 and CDR2 sequences are MNHGY and SAAAGT. V shed 7 bases and J shed 9 bases, with 19 bases lying between them. This CDR3 has 15 residues. CDR3 residues: CASNTPDIGSSPLHF. CDR3 DNA: TGTGCCAGCAATACACCGGACATAGGCTCTTCACCCCTCCACTTT.

This chain joins TRBV29-1 and TRBJ1-1; D call uncertain. Trimming removed 4 bases at V and 4 bases at J, with 13 bases between. The CDR3 totals 13 residues. Germline CDR1 is SQVTM and CDR2 is ANQGSEA. The CDR3 sequence: CSVGSGLGTEAFF. In DNA, the CDR3 is TGCAGCGTTGGTTCGGGGTTGGGCACTGAAGCTTTCTTT.

This chain uses TRBV6-8 with TRBJ1-5; D remains ambiguous. The V gene lost 0 bases and the J gene lost 7 bases, with 16 bases spanning the gap. The CDR3 extends over 16 amino acids. CDR1 is MNHGY, CDR2 SAAAGT, per germline. The CDR3 here is CASSYSRAGKGQPQHF. The CDR3 coding sequence is TGTGCCAGCAGTTACTCGAGGGCAGGAAAAGGGCAGCCCCAGCATTTT.

V and J are TRBV5-1 and TRBJ2-5; D may be TRBD2 (5 bases). Germline V gene lookup returns CDR1 SGHRS and CDR2 YFSETQ. The CDR3 is 14 amino acids. Trimming removed 0 bases from V and 1 base from J, with 7 bases in between. CDR3 nucleotides: TGCGCCAGCAGCTTGGTTAGCGTCCAAGAGACCCAGTACTTC. It codes for CASSLVSVQETQYF.

The chain couples TRBV19 to TRBJ2-3; D might be TRBD2 (5 bases). The CDR3 has 15 amino acids. In germline, CDR1 is LNHDA, CDR2 SQIVND (reference sequence). The V gene lost 5 bases and the J gene lost 6 bases, with 18 bases spanning the gap. The CDR3: CASSLRSGLRDTQYF. The DNA of the CDR3 is TGTGCCAGTAGTCTTAGATCGGGGTTAAGGGATACGCAGTATTTT.

The chain uses TRBV6-7 and TRBJ2-1; TRBD2 matches 7 bases. TRBV6-7 is sorted into the ORF group, with uncertain function. The trim removed 2 bases at V and 12 bases at J, leaving 7 bases unmatched. CDR3 length equals 13 residues. CDR3 sequence: CASSYRAGDRQFF. As DNA, the CDR3 is TGTGCCAGCAGTTACCGGGCGGGGGATCGGCAGTTCTTC.

As DNA, the CDR3 is TGCGCCAGCAGCTTACAGGGGGCTACAGACACCATATATTTT. Translated: CASSLQGATDTIYF. The V call is TRBV5-1, the J call TRBJ1-3; 9 nucleotides match TRBD1. CDR3 length equals 14 residues. Germline CDR1 SGHRS, CDR2 YFSETQ. The V gene end was trimmed by 2 bases and the J gene end by 8 bases; junction bases not matched to a gene: 5. Combining the CDR3 with reference TRBV5-1 and TRBJ1-3 gives the whole variable domain KAGVTQTPRYLIKTRGQQVTLSCSPISGHRSVSWYQQTPGQGLQFLFEYFSETQRNKGNFPGRFSGRQFSNSRSEMNVSTLELGDSALYLCASSLQGATDTIYFGEGSWLTVV.

In this sample, this clone turned up a few times. This chain connects TRBV11-3 to TRBJ2-1; 13 nucleotides match TRBD2. The trim removed 5 bases at V and 4 bases at J, leaving 5 bases unmatched. The germline V gene encodes CDR1 SGHNT and CDR2 YENEEA. The CDR3 runs 16 residues. The CDR3 sequence is CASSQGLAGHYNEQFF. DNA of the CDR3: TGTGCCAGCAGCCAGGGACTAGCGGGGCATTACAATGAGCAGTTCTTC.

This clone has more than one count but fewer than ten. This sequence joins TRBV7-1 and TRBJ2-5; D might be TRBD2 (6 bases). TRBV7-1 is an open reading frame, and its role is uncertain. The V end was cut by 4 bases, the J end by 4 bases, with 16 bases between. There are 15 residues in the CDR3. The CDR3 sequence: CASSLDAGRGETQYF. The CDR3 DNA reads as TGTGCCAGCAGCTTAGATGCGGGGAGAGGAGAGACCCAGTACTTC.

The chain carries TRBV6-8 and TRBJ2-3; D is possibly TRBD1 or TRBD2 (5 bases each). This CDR3 region has 15 residues. Trimming removed 0 bases from V and 0 bases from J, with 7 bases in between. Germline V CDR1 and CDR2: MNHGY, SAAAGT. The chain's CDR3 is CASSYSRGSTDTQYF. DNA of the CDR3: TGTGCCAGCAGTTACTCGAGGGGCAGCACAGATACGCAGTATTTT.

The rearrangement uses TRBV28 and TRBJ1-4; D is possibly TRBD1 (5 bases). The CDR3 runs 15 residues. Trimming shortened V by 5 bases and J by 3 bases, and 13 bases separated the two germline ends. From germline, CDR1 is MDHEN and CDR2 SYDVKM. The CDR3 nucleotides are TGTGCCAGCAGTCCTTCGACAGAACCTAATGAAAAACTGTTTTTT. Its translation: CASSPSTEPNEKLFF.

The chain carries TRBV5-1 and TRBJ2-1; no clear D gene. CDR3 length: 15 amino acids. The V gene lost 0 bases and the J gene lost 0 bases, with 7 bases spanning the gap. Germline V gene data show CDR1 as SGHRS and CDR2 as YFSETQ. CDR3 in DNA: TGCGCCAGCAGCTTGGAGACAAGCTCCTACAATGAGCAGTTCTTC. Protein sequence: CASSLETSSYNEQFF.

The chain recombines TRBV14 with TRBJ2-3, with D perhaps assigned TRBD1 or TRBD2 (5 bases each). V gave up 0 bases and J gave up 2 bases, with 12 bases separating them. Germline CDR1 SGHDN, CDR2 FVKESK. This CDR3 contains 16 residues. The CDR3 DNA follows: TGTGCCAGCAGCCAAGATTTGGGACCGACCACAGATACGCAGTATTTT. Translated: CASSQDLGPTTDTQYF.

Only a few counts were recorded for this clone. This chain links TRBV11-3 with TRBJ2-6; 7 nucleotides match TRBD1. The CDR3 spans 18 residues. The V segment lost 4 bases and the J segment 2 bases; nucleotides outside the gene matches: 11. Germline values: CDR1 SGHNT, CDR2 YENEEA. CDR3 sequence: CASSSRMRGPTGANVLTF. CDR3 in DNA: TGTGCCAGCAGCTCGCGTATGAGGGGGCCAACTGGGGCCAACGTCCTGACTTTC.

This rearrangement joins TRBV5-1 to TRBJ2-7, with D perhaps given as TRBD1 or TRBD2 (6 bases each). The CDR3 totals 14 residues. The germline V gene encodes CDR1 SGHRS and CDR2 YFSETQ. Between the trimmed V and J ends, which lost 2 bases and 7 bases, there was a span of 16 bases. CDR3 loop: CASSFEGGSREQYF. CDR3 nucleotide sequence: TGCGCCAGCAGCTTCGAGGGGGGTTCGAGGGAGCAGTACTTC.

This chain joins TRBV6-8 and TRBJ1-5; the D is unclear. V lost 8 bases, J lost 0 bases, and 8 bases lay in between. The CDR3 has 13 residues. Germline CDR1 and CDR2: MNHGY and SAAAGT. Written as DNA, the CDR3 is TGTGCCAGCCGACTGACTAGCAATCAGCCCCAGCATTTT. Translated, it gives CASRLTSNQPQHF.